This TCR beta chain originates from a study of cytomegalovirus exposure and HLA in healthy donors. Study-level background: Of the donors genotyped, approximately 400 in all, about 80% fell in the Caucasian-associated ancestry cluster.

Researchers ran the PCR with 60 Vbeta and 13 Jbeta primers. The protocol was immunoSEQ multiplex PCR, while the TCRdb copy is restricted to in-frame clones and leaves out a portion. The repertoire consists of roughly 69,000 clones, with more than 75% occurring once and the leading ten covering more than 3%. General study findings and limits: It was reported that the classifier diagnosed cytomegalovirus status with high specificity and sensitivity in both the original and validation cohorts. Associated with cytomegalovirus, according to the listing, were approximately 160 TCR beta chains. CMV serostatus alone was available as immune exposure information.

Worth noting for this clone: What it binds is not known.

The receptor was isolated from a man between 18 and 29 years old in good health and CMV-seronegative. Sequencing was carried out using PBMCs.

The CDR3 reads CAWSLGRGPNQPQHF. The CDR3 DNA reads TGTGCCTGGAGCCTTGGTAGGGGGCCCAATCAGCCCCAGCATTTT. The chain employs TRBV30 and TRBJ1-5, with 7 bases lining up with TRBD1. V was pared by 3 bases and J by 3 bases, with 8 bases of the junction left unmatched. CDR1 is GTSNPN, CDR2 SVGIG, per germline (reference sequence). The CDR3 contains 15 residues.